The rows below give T cell receptor beta chains drawn from one sample of a study of blood T cell repertoires in COVID-19. Sequencing was performed with immunoSEQ multiplex PCR; in TCRdb, only in-frame clones are kept and a portion is missing. The sample gives about 130,000 clones, 70% to 80% of which show up once; around 5% is in the top ten. The sequenced sample consisted of peripheral blood. These receptors were taken from a woman aged 70-85 years with COVID-19, enrolled during active disease. Each CDR3 is given with its conserved first and last residue. Each record gives: clone size, D gene, J gene, V gene, CDR3 DNA, CDR3 protein. D genes are given only for firm matches. Expanded clones are given a class, and other clones once, few, many or no size at all.

. | . | TRBJ1-4 | TRBV28 | TGTGCCAGCAGTCCAAGCCCAGGGAAAGAAAAACTGTTTTTT | CASSPSPGKEKLFF
. | TRBD2 | TRBJ2-3 | TRBV3-1/TRBV3-2 | TGTGCCAGCAGTCCGACTAGCGGGGGGGCGGGGAACACGCAGTATTTT | CASSPTSGGAGNTQYF
. | TRBD2 | TRBJ2-2 | TRBV9 | TGTGCCAGCAGCGTAGGACTAGCGGGAACCGGGGAGCTGTTTTTT | CASSVGLAGTGELFF
. | TRBD1 | TRBJ1-5 | TRBV5-8 | TGTGCCAGCAGCTTGGGACGACAGGGAATCGGCAATCAGCCCCAGCATTTT | CASSLGRQGIGNQPQHF
. | TRBD1 | TRBJ2-7 | TRBV10-3 | TGTGCCATCAGTGTACAGGGGATTGGGAACGAGCAGTACTTC | CAISVQGIGNEQYF
many | . | TRBJ2-1 | TRBV6-2/TRBV6-3 | TGTGCCAGCAGTCCCAGGGCGGGACTCAATGAGCAGTTCTTC | CASSPRAGLNEQFF
. | TRBD2 | TRBJ2-5 | TRBV7-9 | TGTGCCAGCAGCTTAGCGGCCCTAGCGGGAGGGAAAGAGACCCAGTACTTC | CASSLAALAGGKETQYF
once | TRBD2 | TRBJ2-5 | TRBV10-3 | TGTGCCATCAGTGGGGGGACTAGCGGGGCCTTACAAGAGACCCAGTACTTC | CAISGGTSGALQETQYF
. | TRBD2 | TRBJ2-7 | TRBV19 | TGTGCCAGTAGTATAGGGGGGACTATTCCTAACGAGCAGTACTTC | CASSIGGTIPNEQYF
. | . | TRBJ1-1 | TRBV2 | TGTGCCAGCAGCCTGGGGCCGGGTGAAGCTTTCTTT | CASSLGPGEAFF
once | TRBD1 | TRBJ1-2 | TRBV6-1 | TGTGCCAGCAGTGACTTGCTTCGGACAGGAGCTAACTATGGCTACACCTTC | CASSDLLRTGANYGYTF
. | . | TRBJ1-6 | TRBV9 | TGTGCCAGCAGCGTGGGCTCAAATAATTCACCCCTCCACTTT | CASSVGSNNSPLHF
few | TRBD1 | TRBJ1-2 | TRBV6-5 | TGTGCCAGCAGACCCGGACAGGGGGTCCCCGCTGGCTACACCTTC | CASRPGQGVPAGYTF
once | TRBD2 | TRBJ2-5 | TRBV5-4 | TGTGCCAGCAGCTTGGGTGGGGTCCTAGCGGGGGGTCCGGAGACCCAGTACTTC | CASSLGGVLAGGPETQYF
. | . | TRBJ2-2 | TRBV7-9 | TGTGCCAGCAGCTTATCAGGTGGAGGGGCCACCGGGGAGCTGTTTTTT | CASSLSGGGATGELFF
. | TRBD1 | TRBJ2-2 | TRBV28 | TGTGCCAGCAGTCTGACAGGGGACGACACCGGGGAGCTGTTTTTT | CASSLTGDDTGELFF
few | TRBD1 | TRBJ2-7 | TRBV7-3 | TGTGCCAGCAGCTTAGGCCTCGGACAGGGCTACGAGCAGTACTTC | CASSLGLGQGYEQYF
. | . | TRBJ1-2 | TRBV5-6 | TGTGCCAGCAGCTTGGCGGCAGCTTCCCCAGGCGGCTACACCTTC | CASSLAAASPGGYTF
. | TRBD2 | TRBJ2-7 | TRBV27 | TGTGCCAGCCGAAGGACTAGCGGGGGCAAAGTCAGTCACGAGCAGTACTTC | CASRRTSGGKVSHEQYF
. | TRBD1 | TRBJ2-3 | TRBV6-2/TRBV6-3 | TGTGCCAGCAGCCCCGCCTGGACAGGGGCCCTCACAGATACGCAGTATTTT | CASSPAWTGALTDTQYF
. | TRBD2 | TRBJ2-2 | TRBV9 | TGTGCCAGCAGCGTAAGCGGGGGGGCCGCGAACACCGGGGAGCTGTTTTTT | CASSVSGGAANTGELFF
. | . | TRBJ2-7 | TRBV6-1 | TGTGCCAGCAGTGCGCCCCGAACAGGACTACACTCCCCCTCCAACGAGCAGTACTTC | CASSAPRTGLHSPSNEQYF
few | . | TRBJ1-5 | TRBV27 | TGTGCCAGCAGTTTATTACGGGGGGATCAGCCCCAGCATTTT | CASSLLRGDQPQHF
. | . | TRBJ1-1 | TRBV30 | TGTGCCTGGAGTGCCTGGGACTGGGGAGGTCCTGAAGCTTTCTTT | CAWSAWDWGGPEAFF
. | . | TRBJ1-1 | TRBV5-1 | TGCGCCAGCAGCCTGAACCAAGACGGGGGTTCTGAAGCTTTCTTT | CASSLNQDGGSEAFF
. | . | TRBJ2-5 | TRBV7-6 | TGTGCCAGCAGCTTAGGTGGTACTAGAAAAGAGACCCAGTACTTC | CASSLGGTRKETQYF